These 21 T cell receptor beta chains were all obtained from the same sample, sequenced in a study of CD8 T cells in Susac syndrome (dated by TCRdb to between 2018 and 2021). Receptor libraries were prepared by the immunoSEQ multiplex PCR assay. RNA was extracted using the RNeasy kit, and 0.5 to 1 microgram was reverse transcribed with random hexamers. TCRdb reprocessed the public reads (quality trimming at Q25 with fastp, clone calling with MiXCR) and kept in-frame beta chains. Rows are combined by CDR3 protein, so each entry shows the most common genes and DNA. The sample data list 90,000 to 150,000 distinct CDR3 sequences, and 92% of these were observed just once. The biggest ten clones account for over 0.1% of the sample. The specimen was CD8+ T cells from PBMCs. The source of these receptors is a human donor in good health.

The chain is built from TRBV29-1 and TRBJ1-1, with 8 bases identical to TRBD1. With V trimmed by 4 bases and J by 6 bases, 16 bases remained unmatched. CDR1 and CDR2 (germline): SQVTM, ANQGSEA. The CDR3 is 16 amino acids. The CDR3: CSVAHSGAGGFAEAFF. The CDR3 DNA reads TGCAGCGTTGCTCATTCAGGGGCAGGGGGCTTCGCTGAAGCTTTCTTT.

The CDR3 reads CASGLTGGITEAFF. CDR3 sequence (DNA): TGTGCTAGTGGTTTAACAGGGGGCATCACTGAAGCTTTCTTT. The V call is TRBV12-5, the J call TRBJ1-1; 9 bases match TRBD1. The CDR3 consists of 14 residues. CDR1 is LGHNT, CDR2 FRNRAP, per germline. J gave up 4 bases and V 3 bases, and 3 bases lay outside the gene matches.

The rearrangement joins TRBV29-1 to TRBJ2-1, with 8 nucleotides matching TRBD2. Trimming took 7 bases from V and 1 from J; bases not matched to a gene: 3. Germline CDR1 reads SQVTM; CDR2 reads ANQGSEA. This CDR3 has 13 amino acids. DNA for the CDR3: TGCAGCGACGGGGGGGTGTCCTACAATGAGCAGTTCTTC. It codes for CSDGGVSYNEQFF.

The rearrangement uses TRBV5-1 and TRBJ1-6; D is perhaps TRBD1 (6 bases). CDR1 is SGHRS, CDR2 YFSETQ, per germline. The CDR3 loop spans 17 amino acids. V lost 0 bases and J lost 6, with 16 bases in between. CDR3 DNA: TGCGCCAGCAGCTTGGGCTCAGGGGCAGGTCGTAATTCACCCCTCCACTTT. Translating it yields CASSLGSGAGRNSPLHF. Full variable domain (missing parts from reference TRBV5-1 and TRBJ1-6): KAGVTQTPRYLIKTRGQQVTLSCSPISGHRSVSWYQQTPGQGLQFLFEYFSETQRNKGNFPGRFSGRQFSNSRSEMNVSTLELGDSALYLCASSLGSGAGRNSPLHFGNGTRLTVT.

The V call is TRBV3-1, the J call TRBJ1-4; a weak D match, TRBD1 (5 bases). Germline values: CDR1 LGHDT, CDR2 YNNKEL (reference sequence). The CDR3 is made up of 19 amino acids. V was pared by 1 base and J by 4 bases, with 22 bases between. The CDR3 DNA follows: TGTGCCAGCAGCCAAGGCAGGGAAAACCCAAGCCCCTTTAATGAAAAACTGTTTTTT. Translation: CASSQGRENPSPFNEKLFF.

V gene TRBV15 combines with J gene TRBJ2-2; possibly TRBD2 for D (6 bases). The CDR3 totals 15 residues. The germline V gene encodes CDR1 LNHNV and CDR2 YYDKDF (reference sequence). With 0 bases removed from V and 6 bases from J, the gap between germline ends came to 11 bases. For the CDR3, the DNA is TGTGCCACCAGCAGAGACCTCGCGGGGTCCGGGGAGCTGTTTTTT. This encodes CATSRDLAGSGELFF.

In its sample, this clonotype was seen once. In nucleotides, the CDR3 is TGTGCCAGCAGCCCCTCGTCAGGGTCCGGTGAAGCTTTCTTT. As protein: CASSPSSGSGEAFF. V and J are TRBV7-3 and TRBJ1-1; tentative D call: TRBD1 (5 bases). Germline CDR1 reads SGHTA; CDR2 reads FQGTGA. V lost 5 bases and J lost 7, with 17 bases in between. The CDR3 is 14 residues long.

The CDR3 here is CASSQGLQETQYF. Written as DNA, the CDR3 is TGTGCCAGCTCACAGGGGCTCCAAGAGACCCAGTACTTC. The chain couples TRBV18 to TRBJ2-5, with D possibly matching TRBD1 (5 bases). Per the germline V gene, CDR1 is KGHSH and CDR2 is LQKENI. There are 13 residues in the CDR3. V dropped 4 bases and J dropped 1 base, with 7 bases sitting between them.

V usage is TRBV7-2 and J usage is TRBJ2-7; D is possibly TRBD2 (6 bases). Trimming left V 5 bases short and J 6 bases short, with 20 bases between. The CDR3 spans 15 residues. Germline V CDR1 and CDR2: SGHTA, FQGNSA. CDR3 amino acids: CASSRGGFERSEQYF. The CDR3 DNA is TGTGCCAGCAGCAGGGGAGGATTTGAGCGCTCCGAGCAGTACTTC.

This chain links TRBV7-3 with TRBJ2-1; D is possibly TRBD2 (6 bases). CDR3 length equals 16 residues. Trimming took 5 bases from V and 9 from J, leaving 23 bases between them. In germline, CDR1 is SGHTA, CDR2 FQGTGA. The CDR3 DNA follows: TGTGCCAGCAGCCCTCAGGCGGGAACCGGTACGCTTGAGCAGTTCTTC. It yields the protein CASSPQAGTGTLEQFF.

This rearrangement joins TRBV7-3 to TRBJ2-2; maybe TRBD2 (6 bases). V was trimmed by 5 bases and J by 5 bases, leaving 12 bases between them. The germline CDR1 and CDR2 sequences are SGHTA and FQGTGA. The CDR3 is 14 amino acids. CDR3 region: CASSLLEGTGELFF. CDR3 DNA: TGTGCCAGCAGCCTCCTGGAGGGGACCGGGGAGCTGTTTTTT.

The CDR3 sequence: CASSLTARSGANVLTF. The CDR3 DNA reads as TGCGCCAGCAGCTTAACGGCCCGCTCTGGGGCCAACGTCCTGACTTTC. This chain joins TRBV5-1 and TRBJ2-6; no clear D gene. Germline CDR1 and CDR2: SGHRS and YFSETQ. V lost 2 bases and J 0 bases, leaving 9 bases between the germline ends. This CDR3 comprises 16 residues.

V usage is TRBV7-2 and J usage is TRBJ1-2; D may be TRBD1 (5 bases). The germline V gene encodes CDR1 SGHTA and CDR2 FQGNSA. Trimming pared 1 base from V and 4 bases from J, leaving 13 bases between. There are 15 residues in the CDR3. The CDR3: CASSLDRGTGYGYTF. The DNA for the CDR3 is TGTGCCAGCAGCTTAGACCGGGGGACCGGCTATGGCTACACCTTC. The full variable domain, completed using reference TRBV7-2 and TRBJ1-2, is GAGVSQSPSNKVTEKGKDVELRCDPISGHTALYWYRQSLGQGLEFLIYFQGNSAPDKSGLPSDRFSAERTGGSVSTLTIQRTQQEDSAVYLCASSLDRGTGYGYTFGSGTRLTVV.

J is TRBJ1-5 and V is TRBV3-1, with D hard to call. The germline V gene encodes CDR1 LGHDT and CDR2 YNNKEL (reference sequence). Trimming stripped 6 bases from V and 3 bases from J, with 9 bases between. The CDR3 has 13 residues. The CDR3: CASSGRINQPQHF. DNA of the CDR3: TGTGCCAGCAGTGGACGGATCAATCAGCCCCAGCATTTT. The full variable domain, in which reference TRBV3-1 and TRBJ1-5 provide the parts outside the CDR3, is DTAVSQTPKYLVTQMGNDKSIKCEQNLGHDTMYWYKQDSKKFLKIMFSYNNKELIINETVPNRFSPKSPDKAHLNLHINSLELGDSAVYFCASSGRINQPQHFGDGTRLSIL.

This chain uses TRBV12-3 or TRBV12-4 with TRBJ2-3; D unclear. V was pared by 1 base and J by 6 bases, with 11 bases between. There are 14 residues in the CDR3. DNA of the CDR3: TGTGCCAGCAGTTTAGTGACGGGCAGGGATACGCAGTATTTT. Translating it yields CASSLVTGRDTQYF.

The CDR3, as DNA: TGTGCCATCAGTGAGTCGACTAGCGGGAGTGGCGAGCAGTACTTC. It yields the protein CAISESTSGSGEQYF. The chain combines TRBV10-3 with TRBJ2-7, with 12 bases aligning to TRBD2. V lost 0 bases to trimming and J lost 6 bases; unmatched junction nucleotides: 3. CDR3 length: 15 residues. The V gene's germline CDR1 is ENHRY and CDR2 SYGVKD.

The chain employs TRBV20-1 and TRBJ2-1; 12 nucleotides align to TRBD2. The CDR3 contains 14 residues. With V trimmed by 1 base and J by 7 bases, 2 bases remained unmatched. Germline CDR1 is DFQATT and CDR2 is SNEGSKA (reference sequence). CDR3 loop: CSARGTSGANEQFF. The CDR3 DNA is TGCAGTGCTAGAGGGACTAGCGGGGCTAATGAGCAGTTCTTC.

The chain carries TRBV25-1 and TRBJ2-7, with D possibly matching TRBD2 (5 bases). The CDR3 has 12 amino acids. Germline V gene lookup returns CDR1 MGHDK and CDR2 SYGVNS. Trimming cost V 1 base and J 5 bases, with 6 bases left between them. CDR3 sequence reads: CASSESEDEQYF. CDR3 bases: TGTGCCAGCAGTGAATCGGAGGACGAGCAGTACTTC.

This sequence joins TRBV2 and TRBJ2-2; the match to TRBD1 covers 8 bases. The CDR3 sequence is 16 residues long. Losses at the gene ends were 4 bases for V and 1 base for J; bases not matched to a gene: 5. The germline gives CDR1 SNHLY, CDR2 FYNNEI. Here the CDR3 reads CASSGQGIKNTGELFF. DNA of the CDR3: TGTGCCAGCAGTGGACAGGGGATAAAGAACACCGGGGAGCTGTTTTTT.

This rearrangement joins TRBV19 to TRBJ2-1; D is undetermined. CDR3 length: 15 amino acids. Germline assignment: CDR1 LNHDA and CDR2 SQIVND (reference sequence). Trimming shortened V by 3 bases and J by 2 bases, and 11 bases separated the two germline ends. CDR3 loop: CASSIYSFAYNEQFF. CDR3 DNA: TGTGCCAGTAGTATCTACTCCTTCGCCTACAATGAGCAGTTCTTC.

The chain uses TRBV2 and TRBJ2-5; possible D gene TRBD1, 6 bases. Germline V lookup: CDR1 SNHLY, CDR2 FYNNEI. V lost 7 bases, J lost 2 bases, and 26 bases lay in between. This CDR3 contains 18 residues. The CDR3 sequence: CASTAAQASPRGQETQYF. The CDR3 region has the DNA TGTGCCAGCACTGCGGCGCAGGCTAGCCCGAGGGGGCAAGAGACCCAGTACTTC. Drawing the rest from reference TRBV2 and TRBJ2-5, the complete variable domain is EPEVTQTPSHQVTQMGQEVILRCVPISNHLYFYWYRQILGQKVEFLVSFYNNEISEKSEIFDDQFSVERPDGSNFTLKIRSTKLEDSAMYFCASTAAQASPRGQETQYFGPGTRLLVL.